This T cell receptor (beta chain) appears in the sequencing data of a study of early T cells in non-severe SARS-CoV-2 infection. Background on the study: Unsorted whole-blood RNA was sequenced in bulk, leaving chains unpaired.

The TCR library protocol attached unique molecular identifiers to the individual cDNA molecules. TCRdb processed the 5' RACE reads anew with MiXCR; each CDR3 protein has one entry. The sample lists about 87,000 distinct CDR3 sequences; approximately 14% were seen once. The sample holds a few counts of this clonotype. The TCR sequence derives from an adult who was a healthcare worker with PCR-confirmed SARS-CoV-2 infection or an uninfected control (not recorded which). Input material: whole blood.

This chain's CDR3 is CSAIAGDAYEQYF. The DNA for the CDR3 is TGCAGTGCTATAGCGGGGGACGCCTACGAGCAGTACTTC. The chain employs TRBV20-1 and TRBJ2-7; TRBD2 aligns across 9 bases. The V gene's germline CDR1 is DFQATT and CDR2 SNEGSKA (reference sequence). V gave up 4 bases and J gave up 2 bases; unmatched junction bases: 3. The CDR3 covers 13 residues.